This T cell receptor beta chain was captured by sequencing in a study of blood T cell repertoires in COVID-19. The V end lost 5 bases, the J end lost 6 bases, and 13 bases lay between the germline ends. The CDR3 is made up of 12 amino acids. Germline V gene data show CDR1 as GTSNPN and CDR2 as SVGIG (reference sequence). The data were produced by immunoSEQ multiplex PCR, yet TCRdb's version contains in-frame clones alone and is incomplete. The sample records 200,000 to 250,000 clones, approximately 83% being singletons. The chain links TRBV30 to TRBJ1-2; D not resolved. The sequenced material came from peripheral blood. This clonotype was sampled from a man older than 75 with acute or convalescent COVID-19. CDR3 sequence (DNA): TGTGCCTGGGGCCGCCGGGAGAATGGCTACACCTTC. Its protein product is CAWGRRENGYTF. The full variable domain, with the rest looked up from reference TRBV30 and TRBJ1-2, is SQTIHQWPATLVQPVGSPLSLECTVEGTSNPNLYWYRQAAGRGLQLLFYSVGIGQISSEVPQNLSASRPQDRQFILSSKKLLLSDSGFYLCAWGRRENGYTFGSGTRLTVV.